These T cell receptor beta chains were read from a single sample in a study of blood T cell repertoires in COVID-19. Profiled with immunoSEQ multiplex PCR; TCRdb holds only in-frame clones, not every one. The data hold just over 150,000 clones, with roughly 79% observed a single time. The sample taken for sequencing was peripheral blood. Receptors were obtained from a woman of 80 years or more with acute or convalescent COVID-19. Each CDR3 is given with its conserved first and last residue. A D gene is named only where the DNA matches it firmly. The listing skips clone size in some rows; elsewhere it reads once, few, many or a size class.

d_gene,j_gene,abundance,v_gene,CDR3aa,CDR3nt
NA,TRBJ1-1,NA,TRBV6-5,CASSSQAAGATEAFF,TGTGCCAGCAGCTCTCAAGCGGCAGGGGCCACTGAAGCTTTCTTT
NA,TRBJ1-1,NA,TRBV18,CASSPPRHGRTEAFF,TGTGCCAGCTCACCGCCTCGTCACGGCAGGACTGAAGCTTTCTTT
TRBD1,TRBJ1-2,few,TRBV4-1,CASSQGTGGSPGYTF,TGCGCCAGCAGCCAAGGGACAGGGGGCTCGCCTGGCTACACCTTC
NA,TRBJ2-7,NA,TRBV27,CASSERGSYEQYF,TGTGCCAGCAGTGAAAGGGGCTCCTACGAGCAGTACTTC
NA,TRBJ1-2,NA,TRBV5-4,CASSLRGTYGYTF,TGTGCCAGCAGCTTGCGGGGTACCTATGGCTACACCTTC
NA,TRBJ1-1,once,TRBV29-1,CSAPSLVGREAFF,TGCAGCGCCCCATCACTAGTCGGAAGAGAAGCTTTCTTT
TRBD2,TRBJ2-3,once,TRBV2,CASSETSGRSTDTQYF,TGTGCCAGCAGTGAGACTAGCGGGAGGAGCACAGATACGCAGTATTTT
TRBD1,TRBJ1-1,NA,TRBV30,CAWNRGLNTEAFF,TGTGCCTGGAACAGGGGGCTGAACACTGAAGCTTTCTTT
TRBD1,TRBJ2-5,NA,TRBV18,CASSKDREFLETQYF,TGTGCCAGCTCAAAGGACAGGGAATTCTTAGAGACCCAGTACTTC
TRBD2,TRBJ2-5,NA,TRBV19,CASSIRSSGSRETQYF,TGTGCCAGTAGTATAAGGTCTAGCGGGAGTAGGGAGACCCAGTACTTC
NA,TRBJ1-1,once,TRBV7-2,CASSSQGTNTEAFF,TGTGCCAGCAGCTCCCAGGGTACGAACACTGAAGCTTTCTTT
TRBD1,TRBJ2-2,NA,TRBV18,CASSPFTGGSNTGELFF,TGTGCCAGCTCACCATTTACAGGGGGCTCTAACACCGGGGAGCTGTTTTTT
NA,TRBJ1-2,NA,TRBV19,CASSIGGAGEPPYGYTF,TGTGCCAGTAGTATAGGCGGCGCCGGCGAGCCCCCCTATGGCTACACCTTC
TRBD2,TRBJ2-2,NA,TRBV5-4,CASTRGGGNTGELFF,TGTGCCAGCACCCGGGGGGGCGGTAACACCGGGGAGCTGTTTTTT
TRBD1,TRBJ2-5,NA,TRBV11-1,CASSFRQGAEGETQYF,TGTGCCAGCAGCTTTCGACAGGGGGCGGAGGGGGAGACCCAGTACTTC
TRBD2,TRBJ2-1,NA,TRBV30,CAWSPLAGGPHEQFF,TGTGCCTGGAGCCCACTAGCGGGAGGGCCCCATGAGCAGTTCTTC
TRBD2,TRBJ2-1,NA,TRBV7-2,CASSNSGRFYNEQFF,TGTGCCAGCAGCAATAGCGGGAGATTTTACAATGAGCAGTTCTTC
NA,TRBJ1-2,NA,TRBV18,CASSRTGRDYGYTF,TGTGCCAGCTCGCGTACGGGGAGGGACTATGGCTACACCTTC
NA,TRBJ2-5,NA,TRBV19,CASSSWGDDETQYF,TGTGCCAGTAGTAGTTGGGGGGATGATGAGACCCAGTACTTC
NA,TRBJ2-7,once,TRBV7-9,CASSLVQGGEQYF,TGTGCCAGCAGCTTGGTTCAGGGAGGCGAGCAGTACTTC
TRBD1,TRBJ2-3,NA,TRBV7-9,CASTGPGQSTDTQYF,TGTGCCAGCACCGGACCGGGACAGAGCACAGATACGCAGTATTTT
NA,TRBJ2-1,few,TRBV5-1,CASSFGQVADEQFF,TGCGCCAGCAGCTTCGGTCAGGTGGCAGATGAGCAGTTCTTC
TRBD1,TRBJ2-7,NA,TRBV18,CASSPGQGYYEQYF,TGTGCCAGCTCGCCGGGACAGGGGTATTACGAGCAGTACTTC
NA,TRBJ2-2,NA,TRBV6-6,CASRRQTSTGELFF,TGTGCCAGCAGACGACAGACTAGCACCGGGGAGCTGTTTTTT